These 10 T cell receptor beta chains were sequenced from one sample in a study of T-cell reconstitution after alpha-beta-depleted transplantation in children. TCRbeta library preparation incorporated unique molecular identifiers. From the PCR reads, TCRdb called clonotypes with MiXCR, one entry per CDR3 protein. The data hold about 640,000 distinct CDR3 sequences, with approximately 15% observed a single time. Specimen: PBMCs from the stem cell graft donor, collected from the stem cell graft. The receptors come from a human donor who donated a stem cell graft to a child with acute myeloid leukemia.

Comment on this clonotype: The junction departs from germline at one end; a sequencing error may be responsible. The chain links TRBV7-2 to TRBJ1-1; the D gene is possibly TRBD1 (5 bases). This CDR3 contains 14 residues. The germline gives CDR1 SGHTA, CDR2 FQGNSA. The CDR3 here is CASSFGDGYTEDFF. The DNA of the CDR3 is TGTGCCAGCAGCTTTGGGGACGGGTACACTGAAGATTTCTTT.

Regarding this clonotype: Since a much larger clone is just one base distant, this may be a read error. The chain recombines TRBV7-2 with TRBJ1-5, with a possible D match to TRBD1 (5 bases). Germline CDR1 and CDR2: SGHTA and FQGNSA. The CDR3 has 16 amino acids. V lost 1 base and J lost 3, with 13 bases in between. The CDR3 spells CASSLERGYNNQPQHF. The CDR3 bases are TGTGCCAGCAGCTTAGAGAGGGGTTATAACAATCAGCCCCAGCATTTT.

The chain carries TRBV20-1 and TRBJ2-5; 8 nucleotides align to TRBD1. V shed 3 bases, J shed 4 bases, and the junction held 4 bases outside the gene matches. Germline V gene data show CDR1 as DFQATT and CDR2 as SNEGSKA (reference sequence). This CDR3 spans 13 amino acids. The CDR3 nucleotides are TGCAGTGCTAGCCGACAGGGGATAGAGACCCAGTACTTC. Translation: CSASRQGIETQYF.

In its sample, this clonotype was seen many times. The CDR3 loop reads CSAPGRTEGLYNSPLHF. Here the CDR3 DNA reads TGCAGTGCACCCGGGAGGACGGAGGGGCTCTATAATTCACCCCTCCACTTT. The gene calls are TRBV20-1 and TRBJ1-6, with a tentative D call TRBD1 (5 bases). Trimming stripped 6 bases from V and 3 bases from J, with 21 bases between. The CDR3 has 17 amino acids. Looked up from germline, CDR1 is DFQATT and CDR2 is SNEGSKA (reference sequence).

This clonotype was observed at least ten times. The rearrangement joins TRBV10-3 to TRBJ2-3, with 10 bases identical to TRBD2. The germline CDR1 and CDR2 sequences are ENHRY and SYGVKD. The CDR3 extends over 15 amino acids. J was trimmed by 2 bases and V by 10 bases; bases with no gene match: 9. The DNA of the CDR3 is TGTGCCACCAAATCTAGCGGGGGAAACACAGATACGCAGTATTTT. This sequence encodes CATKSSGGNTDTQYF.

A note on this clonotype: This clone may be a read error of a much larger clone one base away. The V call is TRBV5-6, the J call TRBJ1-6, with D maybe TRBD1 (5 bases). Looked up from germline, CDR1 is SGHDT and CDR2 is YYEEEE. V lost 5 bases and J 6 bases, leaving 12 bases between the germline ends. The CDR3 loop spans 14 amino acids. The CDR3, as DNA: TGTGCCAGCAGAAGGGGTACCTCTAATTCACCCCTCCACTTT. This gives the protein CASRRGTSNSPLHF.

This clonotype appeared many times. The chain is built from TRBV7-2 and TRBJ2-1, with D possibly called TRBD1 or TRBD2 (5 bases each). Germline assignment: CDR1 SGHTA and CDR2 FQGNSA. The CDR3 sequence is 15 residues long. The V and J ends lost 4 bases and 5 bases respectively, with 15 bases between them. Here the CDR3 DNA reads TGTGCCAGCAGCTCATCTAGGGGAGTTAACAATGAGCAGTTCTTC. Translated, it gives CASSSSRGVNNEQFF.

This clonotype has at least ten counts. The CDR3 bases are TGCAGTGCTAGGGGGAAGGTGAACACTGAAGCTTTCTTT. It translates to CSARGKVNTEAFF. The chain joins TRBV20-1 to TRBJ1-1; D remains ambiguous. Germline CDR1 DFQATT, CDR2 SNEGSKA (reference sequence). The CDR3 covers 13 residues. V was pared by 3 bases and J by 0 bases, with 8 bases between.

This clonotype was seen many times. The rearrangement uses TRBV20-1 and TRBJ1-6; TRBD1 is a possible D gene (5 bases). Looked up from germline, CDR1 is DFQATT and CDR2 is SNEGSKA (reference sequence). The CDR3 has 16 residues. CDR3 nucleotide sequence: TGCAGCGCTCACCCAGGGATCTCCCGAATGACTTCACCCCTCCACTTT. This encodes CSAHPGISRMTSPLHF.

This rearrangement joins TRBV11-1 to TRBJ2-5; 13 positions agree with TRBD2. Germline CDR1 reads SGHAT; CDR2 reads FQDESV (reference sequence). The junction had 10 bases not matched to a gene; V was cut back by 4 bases and J by 2 bases. The CDR3 runs to 18 residues. This CDR3 is CASSSRLAGGLGQETQYF. The CDR3 DNA is TGTGCCAGCAGCTCTAGACTAGCGGGGGGTTTGGGGCAAGAGACCCAGTACTTC.